The 14 T cell receptor beta chains below all came from one sample that was sequenced in a study of blood T cells in healthy people across ages. Next came a second PCR, run for roughly 6 to 11 cycles, which used a sample-barcoded 5' primer along with a J-beta primer mix. TCRdb used MiXCR to reprocess the 5' RACE reads, holding one entry per CDR3 protein. Found here are approximately 760,000 distinct CDR3 sequences, 20% to 25% of them singletons; the top ten hold just under 9.5%. This sample also belongs to another study, concerning T cells of mothers and their children.

The sequencing sample was made of blood. These receptors were taken from a boy between 10 and 17 years old in good health.

Many counts were recorded for this clonotype. The chain combines TRBV20-1 with TRBJ1-4, with TRBD1 matching 7 bases. The V and J ends lost 8 bases and 5 bases, in that order; junction bases with no gene match: 8. Germline V gene lookup returns CDR1 DFQATT and CDR2 SNEGSKA (reference sequence). CDR3 length: 13 amino acids. The CDR3 region has the DNA TGCAGTAGTCAAGGGACAGAAAATGAAAAACTGTTTTTT. As protein: CSSQGTENEKLFF.

This clonotype was observed a few times. The rearrangement uses TRBV20-1 and TRBJ2-5, with D perhaps TRBD1 (7 bases). Germline CDR1 reads DFQATT; CDR2 reads SNEGSKA (reference sequence). V lost 3 bases to trimming and J lost 5 bases, with 19 bases between them. The CDR3 is 15 amino acids. CDR3 region: CSASYDRAGFETQYF. Written as DNA, the CDR3 is TGCAGTGCTAGCTACGACAGGGCGGGGTTTGAGACCCAGTACTTC.

Only a few counts were recorded for this clonotype. This chain joins TRBV21-1 and TRBJ1-4; TRBD1, the table's D call, lacks a check against the DNA. TRBV21-1 is given as a pseudogene. The CDR3 consists of 18 residues. The CDR3 spells CASSKGADRARRGEKLFF. DNA for the CDR3: TGTGCCAGCAGCAAAGGTGCGGACAGGGCGCGAAGGGGTGAAAAACTGTTTTTT.

J is TRBJ2-3 and V is TRBV2, with D tentatively TRBD2 (6 bases). The CDR3 totals 15 residues. V was cut by 5 bases and J by 5 bases, with 17 bases left in between. The germline V gene encodes CDR1 SNHLY and CDR2 FYNNEI. CDR3 nucleotides: TGTGCCAGCAGTTACTTCCGTCCGGGGGAAGATACGCAGTATTTT. It translates to CASSYFRPGEDTQYF.

The chain couples TRBV5-4 to TRBJ2-7, with 13 nucleotides matching TRBD2. J lost 3 bases, V lost 5 bases, and 8 bases had no gene match. The CDR3 sequence is 16 residues long. Germline CDR1 and CDR2: SGHNT and YYREEE (reference sequence). The CDR3 DNA is TGTGCCAGCAGTCCGACTAGCGGGGGGACATACTACGAGCAGTACTTC. Translated: CASSPTSGGTYYEQYF.

This sequence joins TRBV24-1 and TRBJ2-7; D remains unclear. The J call is in doubt because the DNA end fits TRBJ2-5 better. Germline values: CDR1 KGHDR, CDR2 SFDVKD. The CDR3 consists of 15 residues. Written as DNA, the CDR3 is TGTGCCACCAGTGATTTGTCGGTGATAGACGGGACCCAGTACTTC. It encodes CATSDLSVIDGTQYF.

This clonotype has a handful of counts. The CDR3 coding sequence is TGTGCCATCAGTGAGCTAGCGACTCCCACAGATACGCAGTATTTT. Translation: CAISELATPTDTQYF. The chain has TRBV10-3 and TRBJ2-3; perhaps TRBD2 as D (6 bases). This CDR3 spans 15 amino acids. The germline gives CDR1 ENHRY, CDR2 SYGVKD. V was pared by 2 bases and J by 2 bases, with 11 bases between.

This clonotype was detected only a few times. One end of the junction fails to match germline, which may point to a read error. V and J are TRBV7-9 and TRBJ2-1; 7 bases agree with TRBD1. The DNA end favors TRBJ2-5, so the J call may be wrong. CDR1 is SEHNR, CDR2 FQNEAQ, per germline (reference sequence). The CDR3 is 13 residues long. CDR3: CAGSPTGEETQYF. The CDR3 DNA is TGTGCCGGCAGCCCCACAGGGGAAGAGACCCAGTACTTC.

The chain links TRBV29-1 to TRBJ1-1, with D uncertain. Germline CDR1 and CDR2: SQVTM and ANQGSEA. Trimming took off 3 bases at V and 6 bases at J, with 8 bases between the two ends. The CDR3 covers 11 residues. The DNA for the CDR3 is TGCAGCGTTGATTTCGTTTCTGAAGCTTTCTTT. It specifies CSVDFVSEAFF.

This clonotype was found a few times. The chain joins TRBV28 to TRBJ1-5; D gene ambiguous. Germline CDR1 and CDR2: MDHEN and SYDVKM. This CDR3 is built from 14 residues. V gave up 5 bases and J gave up 0 bases, with 8 bases separating them. This CDR3 reads CASSDPPSNQPQHF. In DNA form, the CDR3 reads TGTGCCAGCAGTGACCCTCCTAGCAATCAGCCCCAGCATTTT.

The V and J genes are TRBV4-1 and TRBJ2-1; possibly TRBD1 or TRBD2 for D (5 bases each). CDR1 is MGHRA, CDR2 YSYEKL, per germline. Trimming removed 0 bases from V and 0 bases from J, with 9 bases in between. The CDR3 runs 16 residues. CDR3 residues: CASSQEVGVSYNEQFF. The DNA for the CDR3 is TGCGCCAGCAGCCAAGAAGTGGGGGTCTCCTACAATGAGCAGTTCTTC.

V usage is TRBV11-3 and J usage is TRBJ2-1, with D perhaps matching TRBD2 (7 bases). The V end was cut by 4 bases, the J end by 1 base, with 20 bases between. This CDR3 contains 18 residues. Germline V gene data show CDR1 as SGHNT and CDR2 as YENEEA. CDR3 coding DNA: TGTGCCAGCAGCTCTGGGAGATCGGGGGGCCATTCCTACAATGAGCAGTTCTTC. This translates into CASSSGRSGGHSYNEQFF.

In this sample, this clonotype turned up once. This chain joins TRBV20-1 and TRBJ1-1; D gene uncertain. Trimming left V 0 bases short and J 1 base short, with 12 bases between. The CDR3 covers 15 residues. Germline CDR1 is DFQATT and CDR2 is SNEGSKA (reference sequence). CDR3 protein: CSARDPGYRNTEAFF. CDR3 nucleotides: TGCAGTGCTAGAGATCCCGGGTACAGGAACACTGAAGCTTTCTTT.

The chain employs TRBV9 and TRBJ1-1, with 7 bases matching TRBD1. The CDR3 is 16 amino acids. Germline CDR1 SGDLS, CDR2 YYNGEE. With 0 bases clipped from V and 1 base from J, the junction kept 6 bases outside the gene matches. The CDR3 bases are TGTGCCAGCAGCGTAGTAAGGGGGCTATGGAACACTGAAGCTTTCTTT. This sequence encodes CASSVVRGLWNTEAFF. The full variable domain, with the rest looked up from reference TRBV9 and TRBJ1-1, is DSGVTQTPKHLITATGQRVTLRCSPRSGDLSVYWYQQSLDQGLQFLIQYYNGEERAKGNILERFSAQQFPDLHSELNLSSLELGDSALYFCASSVVRGLWNTEAFFGQGTRLTVV.